This T cell receptor (beta chain) comes out of a study of cytomegalovirus exposure and HLA in healthy donors. The wider study: Genetic ancestry analysis placed approximately 80% of the roughly 400 donors that were genotyped in the Caucasian-associated cluster.

It was healthy bone marrow donors who served as donors. This CDR3 is built from 13 residues. Germline V lookup: CDR1 LNHDA, CDR2 SQIVND (reference sequence). The V end was cut by 5 bases, the J end by 4 bases, with 12 bases between. Findings and limits, study-wide: Some highly shared sequence variants likely arose as a pipeline artifact. Per published accounts, TCR beta sequences correctly predicted the HLA-A and HLA-B alleles of most subjects.

The PCR used 60 Vbeta and 13 Jbeta primers. Profiling relied on immunoSEQ multiplex PCR, and the TCRdb table lists in-frame clones only, not all of them. The sample has about 160,000 clones, around 69% seen once. For this clone: The antigen is not known.

This clonotype was obtained from a woman between 25 and 40 years old in good health and CMV-seronegative. The rearrangement uses TRBV19 and TRBJ2-7; possibly TRBD2 for D (6 bases). The sequenced sample consisted of PBMCs. In DNA form, the CDR3 reads TGTGCCAGTAGTGCTGCGGGGCCGTACGAGCAGTACTTC. Encoded protein: CASSAAGPYEQYF.